The 7 T cell receptor beta chains below were found in one sample sequenced in a study of CD8 T cells in ankylosing spondylitis. In TCRdb, the 5' RACE reads were re-called with MiXCR into one record per CDR3 protein. The sample gives about 540,000 distinct CDR3 sequences, 12% of which show up once; approximately 7% is in the top ten. These TCRs are of unknown antigen specificity. Findings of the study overall: Within ankylosing spondylitis blood, a TCR beta motif made up of roughly eight highly homologous variants appeared to be characteristic.

Source material: blood, either unsorted or a sorted T cell fraction (not recorded which). The origin of the receptors is a male donor with ankylosing spondylitis.

This clonotype was found a few times. This rearrangement joins TRBV7-9 to TRBJ1-1; D call uncertain. This CDR3 region has 13 residues. Looked up from germline, CDR1 is SEHNR and CDR2 is FQNEAQ (reference sequence). The V end was cut by 3 bases, the J end by 3 bases, with 8 bases between. This CDR3 reads CASSFGSYTEAFF. The CDR3 DNA is TGTGCCAGCAGCTTTGGCAGTTACACTGAAGCTTTCTTT.

This clonotype was counted many times. This chain connects TRBV7-2 to TRBJ2-5, with a tentative D call TRBD2 (6 bases). The CDR3 loop spans 15 amino acids. The germline gives CDR1 SGHTA, CDR2 FQGNSA. Between the trimmed V and J ends, which lost 2 bases and 2 bases, there was a span of 12 bases. The CDR3 loop is CASSLMGGVQETQYF. The CDR3 DNA reads TGTGCCAGCAGCTTAATGGGCGGGGTTCAAGAGACCCAGTACTTC.

J is TRBJ1-6 and V is TRBV20-1, with 7 nucleotides matching TRBD1. The length of the CDR3 is 16 residues. The junction had 9 bases not matched to a gene; V was cut back by 3 bases and J by 4 bases. The germline V gene encodes CDR1 DFQATT and CDR2 SNEGSKA (reference sequence). CDR3 amino acids: CSASAPGQSYNSPLHF. DNA for the CDR3: TGCAGTGCTAGTGCCCCGGGACAGAGTTATAATTCACCCCTCCACTTT.

This chain joins TRBV7-8 and TRBJ2-5; possibly TRBD1 for D (6 bases). Trimming took off 4 bases at V and 12 bases at J, with 18 bases between the two ends. Germline CDR1 and CDR2: SGHVS and FQNEAQ. This CDR3 is 13 amino acids long. Here the CDR3 DNA reads TGTGCCAGCAGCTCGAAACGCGGACAGAGCGAGTACTTC. It translates to CASSSKRGQSEYF.

This chain joins TRBV4-1 and TRBJ2-2, with 7 nucleotides matching TRBD1. The CDR3 sequence is 16 residues long. Germline CDR1 is MGHRA and CDR2 is YSYEKL. V was pared by 2 bases and J by 2 bases, with 5 bases of the junction left unmatched. The CDR3 sequence: CASSQRGQVNTGELFF. CDR3 coding DNA: TGCGCCAGCAGCCAACGAGGACAGGTTAACACCGGGGAGCTGTTTTTT.

This clonotype has ten or more counts. V and J are TRBV9 and TRBJ1-1; tentatively, D is TRBD1 (6 bases). V was clipped by 0 bases and J by 6 bases, with 15 bases between them. The germline V gene encodes CDR1 SGDLS and CDR2 YYNGEE. The CDR3 has 15 amino acids. The CDR3 region has the DNA TGTGCCAGCAGCGTAGGGGGGGGCCGAACCTCTGAAGCTTTCTTT. Translated: CASSVGGGRTSEAFF. The variable domain in full, with the rest retrieved from reference TRBV9 and TRBJ1-1, is DSGVTQTPKHLITATGQRVTLRCSPRSGDLSVYWYQQSLDQGLQFLIQYYNGEERAKGNILERFSAQQFPDLHSELNLSSLELGDSALYFCASSVGGGRTSEAFFGQGTRLTVV.

The chain links TRBV5-1 to TRBJ2-6; no reliable D call. The V end lost 4 bases, the J end lost 0 bases, and 17 bases lay between the germline ends. Germline assignment: CDR1 SGHRS and CDR2 YFSETQ. The CDR3 covers 18 residues. CDR3 amino acids: CASSRFDTRISGANVLTF. In nucleotides, the CDR3 is TGCGCCAGCAGCCGGTTCGACACCCGAATCTCTGGGGCCAACGTCCTGACTTTC.